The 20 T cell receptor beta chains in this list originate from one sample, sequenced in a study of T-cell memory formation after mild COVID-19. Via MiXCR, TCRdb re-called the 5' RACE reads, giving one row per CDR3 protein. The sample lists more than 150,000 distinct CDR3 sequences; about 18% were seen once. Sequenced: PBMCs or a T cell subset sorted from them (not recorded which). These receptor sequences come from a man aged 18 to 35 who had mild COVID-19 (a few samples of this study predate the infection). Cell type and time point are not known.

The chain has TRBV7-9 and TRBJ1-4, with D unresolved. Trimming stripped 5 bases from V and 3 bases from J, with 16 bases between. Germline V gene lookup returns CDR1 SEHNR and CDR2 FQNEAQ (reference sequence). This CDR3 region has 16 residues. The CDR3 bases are TGTGCCAGCAGCCGAGGCTTAGGGTTTGCTAATGAAAAACTGTTTTTT. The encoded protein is CASSRGLGFANEKLFF.

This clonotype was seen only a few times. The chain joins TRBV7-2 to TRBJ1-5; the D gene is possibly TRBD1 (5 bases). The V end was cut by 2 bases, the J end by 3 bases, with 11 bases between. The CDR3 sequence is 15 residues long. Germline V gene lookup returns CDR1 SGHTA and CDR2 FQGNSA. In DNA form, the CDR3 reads TGTGCCAGCAGCTTACCCGGACATAACAATCAGCCCCAGCATTTT. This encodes CASSLPGHNNQPQHF.

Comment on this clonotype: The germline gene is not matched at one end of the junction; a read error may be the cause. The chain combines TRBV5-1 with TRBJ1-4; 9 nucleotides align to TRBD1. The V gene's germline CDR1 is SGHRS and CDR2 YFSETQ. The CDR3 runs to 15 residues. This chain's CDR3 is CDSSFGTGRGEKLFF. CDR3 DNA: TGCGACAGCAGCTTTGGGACAGGGAGGGGTGAAAAACTGTTTTTT.

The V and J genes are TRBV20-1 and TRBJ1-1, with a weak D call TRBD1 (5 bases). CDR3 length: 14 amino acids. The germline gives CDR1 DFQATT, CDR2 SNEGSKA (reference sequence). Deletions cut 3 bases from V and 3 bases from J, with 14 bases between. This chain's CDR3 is CSARPPSGYTEAFF. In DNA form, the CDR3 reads TGCAGTGCTAGGCCCCCCTCAGGGTACACTGAAGCTTTCTTT.

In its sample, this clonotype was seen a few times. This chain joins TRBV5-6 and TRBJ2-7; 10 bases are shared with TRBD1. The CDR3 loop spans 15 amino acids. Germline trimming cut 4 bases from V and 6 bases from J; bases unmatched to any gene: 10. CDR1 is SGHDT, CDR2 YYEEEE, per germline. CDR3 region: CASSGLGQGKGEQYF. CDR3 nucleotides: TGTGCCAGCAGCGGACTGGGACAGGGGAAAGGCGAGCAGTACTTC.

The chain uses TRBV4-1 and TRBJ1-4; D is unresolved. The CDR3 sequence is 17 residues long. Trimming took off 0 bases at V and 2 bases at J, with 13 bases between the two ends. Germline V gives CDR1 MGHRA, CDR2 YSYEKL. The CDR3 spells CASSQDHGRRTNEKLFF. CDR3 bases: TGCGCCAGCAGCCAAGATCATGGACGCCGCACTAATGAAAAACTGTTTTTT.

The CDR3 DNA sequence: TGTGCCAGCAGCCAAGATGTGGCAGGGGCGTATGGCTACACCTTC. It is translated as CASSQDVAGAYGYTF. This sequence joins TRBV4-2 and TRBJ1-2; perhaps TRBD1 as D (6 bases). V dropped 0 bases and J dropped 5 bases, with 13 bases sitting between them. The CDR3 covers 15 residues. Germline lookup yields CDR1 LGHNA and CDR2 YNFKEQ.

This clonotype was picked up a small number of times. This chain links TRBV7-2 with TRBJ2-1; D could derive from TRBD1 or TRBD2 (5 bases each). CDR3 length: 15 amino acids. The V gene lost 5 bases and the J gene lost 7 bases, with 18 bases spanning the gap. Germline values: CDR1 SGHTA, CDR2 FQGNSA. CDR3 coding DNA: TGTGCCAGCAGCCCCGGGACGGCCGTGGGGAATGAGCAGTTCTTC. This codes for CASSPGTAVGNEQFF.

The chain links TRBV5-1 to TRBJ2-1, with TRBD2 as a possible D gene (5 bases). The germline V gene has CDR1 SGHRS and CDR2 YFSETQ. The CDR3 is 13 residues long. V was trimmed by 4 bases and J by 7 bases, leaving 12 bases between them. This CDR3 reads CASSAEGRNEQFF. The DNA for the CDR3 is TGCGCCAGCAGCGCCGAGGGTAGGAATGAGCAGTTCTTC.

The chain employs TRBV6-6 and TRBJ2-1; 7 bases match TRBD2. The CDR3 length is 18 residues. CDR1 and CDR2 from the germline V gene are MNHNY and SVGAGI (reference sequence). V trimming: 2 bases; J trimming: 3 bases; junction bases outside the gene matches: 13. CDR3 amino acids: CASSYPTQAAGVYNEQFF. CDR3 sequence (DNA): TGTGCCAGCAGTTACCCAACCCAGGCGGCGGGGGTCTACAATGAGCAGTTCTTC.

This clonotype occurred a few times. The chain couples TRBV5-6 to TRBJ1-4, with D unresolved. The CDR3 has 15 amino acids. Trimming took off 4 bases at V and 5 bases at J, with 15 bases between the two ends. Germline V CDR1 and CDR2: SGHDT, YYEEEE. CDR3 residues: CASSRTEGDNEKLFF. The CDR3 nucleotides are TGTGCCAGCAGCCGTACCGAAGGAGACAATGAAAAACTGTTTTTT.

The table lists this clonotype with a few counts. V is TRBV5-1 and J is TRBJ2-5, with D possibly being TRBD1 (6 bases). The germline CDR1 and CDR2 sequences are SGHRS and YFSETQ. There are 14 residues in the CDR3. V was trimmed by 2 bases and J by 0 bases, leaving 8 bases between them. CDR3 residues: CASSFGQHQETQYF. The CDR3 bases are TGCGCCAGCAGCTTCGGACAGCACCAAGAGACCCAGTACTTC.

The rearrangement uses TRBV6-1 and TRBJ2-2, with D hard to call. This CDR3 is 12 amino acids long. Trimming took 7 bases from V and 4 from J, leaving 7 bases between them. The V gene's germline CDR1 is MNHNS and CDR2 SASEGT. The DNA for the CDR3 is TGTGCCAGCACCAGTTCCACCGGGGAGCTGTTTTTT. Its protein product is CASTSSTGELFF.

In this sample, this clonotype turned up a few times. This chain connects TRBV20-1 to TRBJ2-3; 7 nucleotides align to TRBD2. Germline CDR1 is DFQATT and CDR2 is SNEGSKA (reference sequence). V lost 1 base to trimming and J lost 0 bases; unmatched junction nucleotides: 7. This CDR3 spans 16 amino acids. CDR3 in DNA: TGCAGTGCTAGAGCGGGGGGATTTCCTAGCACAGATACGCAGTATTTT. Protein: CSARAGGFPSTDTQYF.

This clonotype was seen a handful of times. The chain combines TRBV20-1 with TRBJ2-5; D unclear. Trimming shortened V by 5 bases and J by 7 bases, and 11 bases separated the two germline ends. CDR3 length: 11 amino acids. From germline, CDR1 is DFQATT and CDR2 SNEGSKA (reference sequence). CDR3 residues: CSALGYGTQYF. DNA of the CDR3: TGCAGTGCTCTTGGGTATGGGACCCAGTACTTC.

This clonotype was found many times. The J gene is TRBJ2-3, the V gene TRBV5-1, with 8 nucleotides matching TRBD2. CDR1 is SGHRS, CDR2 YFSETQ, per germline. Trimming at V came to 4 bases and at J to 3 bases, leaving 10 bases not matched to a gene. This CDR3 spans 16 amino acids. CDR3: CASSSFSLAATDTQYF. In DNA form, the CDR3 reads TGCGCCAGCAGCAGCTTCTCACTAGCGGCGACAGATACGCAGTATTTT. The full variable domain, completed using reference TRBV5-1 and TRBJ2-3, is KAGVTQTPRYLIKTRGQQVTLSCSPISGHRSVSWYQQTPGQGLQFLFEYFSETQRNKGNFPGRFSGRQFSNSRSEMNVSTLELGDSALYLCASSSFSLAATDTQYFGPGTRLTVL.

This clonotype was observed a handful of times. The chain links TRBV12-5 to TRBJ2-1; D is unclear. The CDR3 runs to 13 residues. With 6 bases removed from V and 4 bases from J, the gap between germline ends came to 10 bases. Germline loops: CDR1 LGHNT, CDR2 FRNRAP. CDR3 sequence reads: CASGPVRYNEQFF. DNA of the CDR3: TGTGCTAGTGGCCCCGTGAGATACAATGAGCAGTTCTTC.

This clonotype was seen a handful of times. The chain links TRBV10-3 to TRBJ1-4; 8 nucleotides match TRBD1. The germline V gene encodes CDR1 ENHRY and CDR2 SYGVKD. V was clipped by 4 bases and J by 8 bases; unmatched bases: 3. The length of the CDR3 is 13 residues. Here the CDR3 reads CAISGTGGEKLFF. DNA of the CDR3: TGTGCCATCAGTGGAACAGGGGGGGAAAAACTGTTTTTT.

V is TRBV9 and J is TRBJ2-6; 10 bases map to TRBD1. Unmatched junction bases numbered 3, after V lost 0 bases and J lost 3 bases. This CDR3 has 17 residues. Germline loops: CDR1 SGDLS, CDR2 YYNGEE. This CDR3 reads CASSVGQGAIGANVLTF. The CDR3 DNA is TGTGCCAGCAGCGTAGGACAGGGGGCCATTGGGGCCAACGTCCTGACTTTC.

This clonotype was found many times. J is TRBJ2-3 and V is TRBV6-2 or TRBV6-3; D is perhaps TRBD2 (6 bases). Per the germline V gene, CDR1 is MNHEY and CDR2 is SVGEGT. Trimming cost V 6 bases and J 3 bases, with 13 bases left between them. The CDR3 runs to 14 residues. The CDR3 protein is CASRRLVATDTQYF. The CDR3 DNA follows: TGTGCCAGCAGACGACTAGTCGCTACAGATACGCAGTATTTT.